Sequencing of this TCR beta chain was carried out in a study of CD8 T cells in Susac syndrome. Reverse transcription used about 0.45 to 1 ug RNA and random hexamers. In TCRdb, the immunoSEQ multiplex PCR reads were re-called with MiXCR into one record per CDR3 protein. This repertoire shows roughly 330,000 distinct CDR3 sequences, about 91% found once; its top ten account for less than 0.08%. The sequencing sample was made of CD4+ T cells from PBMCs. The clonotype was recovered from a human donor with multiple sclerosis.

CDR3 nucleotide sequence: TGCGCCAGCAGCCCGGGGGGGTCCTTTGGAAACACCATATATTTT. This codes for CASSPGGSFGNTIYF. The chain carries TRBV5-1 and TRBJ1-3, with D perhaps TRBD1 (5 bases). V was clipped by 4 bases and J by 3 bases, with 14 bases between them. The germline V gene encodes CDR1 SGHRS and CDR2 YFSETQ. The CDR3 has 15 amino acids. The variable domain in full, with the rest retrieved from reference TRBV5-1 and TRBJ1-3, is KAGVTQTPRYLIKTRGQQVTLSCSPISGHRSVSWYQQTPGQGLQFLFEYFSETQRNKGNFPGRFSGRQFSNSRSEMNVSTLELGDSALYLCASSPGGSFGNTIYFGEGSWLTVV.